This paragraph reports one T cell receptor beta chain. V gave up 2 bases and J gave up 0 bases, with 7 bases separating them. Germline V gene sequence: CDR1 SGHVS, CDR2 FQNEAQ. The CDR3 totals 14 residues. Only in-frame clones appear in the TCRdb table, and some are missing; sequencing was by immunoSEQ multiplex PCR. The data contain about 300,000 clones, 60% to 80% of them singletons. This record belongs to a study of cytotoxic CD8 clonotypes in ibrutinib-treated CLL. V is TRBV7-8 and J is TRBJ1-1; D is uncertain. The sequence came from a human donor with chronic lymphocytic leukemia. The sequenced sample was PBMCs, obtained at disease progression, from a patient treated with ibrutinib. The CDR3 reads CASSLQEMNTEAFF. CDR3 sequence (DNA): TGTGCCAGCAGCTTACAGGAAATGAACACTGAAGCTTTCTTT.